The clone carrying this T cell receptor (beta chain) was counted a few times. Its antigen is currently unknown. This record comes from a study of T cells in Graves' hyperthyroidism and ophthalmopathy. The study's findings and limits: The blood repertoire included most of the expanded thyroid clonotypes above 0.001. The model forecast ophthalmopathy, anticipating it by a median about 7 months before onset.

The ends were cut back, 0 bases at V and 4 bases at J, with 15 bases in the middle. In germline, CDR1 is DFQATT, CDR2 SNEGSKA (reference sequence). This CDR3 has 15 residues. The TCR beta CDR3 regions underwent amplification using RNA transcripts as the source. During a first-round RT-PCR of the TCR CDR3, the HTBI primer set was used. Using its own MiXCR run on the multiplex PCR reads, TCRdb lists one record per CDR3 protein. Among approximately 690,000 distinct CDR3 sequences listed, under 25% were seen once. Each person with ophthalmopathy scored at least 3 on the Clinical Activity Score, reached NOSPECS grade 4 or higher, and had been ill under 3 months. This sample holds PBMCs from approximately 9 ml fresh peripheral blood.

The chain carries TRBV20-1 and TRBJ2-5; no definite D call. Sequences were obtained from blood. The clonotype was recovered from a man aged 30-40 years with Graves' ophthalmopathy. The CDR3: CSARDRKRAGETQYF. DNA of the CDR3: TGCAGTGCTAGAGATAGAAAGCGAGCAGGAGAGACCCAGTACTTC.